The following is a TCR beta chain sequence with its context. These data belong to a study of spatial heterogeneity in lung cancer. Carried by each TCR cDNA molecule was a unique molecular identifier. Via MiXCR, TCRdb re-called the 5' RACE reads, giving one row per CDR3 protein. The table shows about 120,000 distinct CDR3 sequences, with more than 9% occurring only once. Stated time point: blood at routine non-recurrence follow-up after resection. Sequencing of whole RNA from tumor, nontumor lung or frozen PBMC involved no sorting. Germline CDR1 SGHRS, CDR2 YFSETQ. This CDR3 has 14 residues. V dropped 0 bases and J dropped 2 bases, with 9 bases sitting between them.

V gene TRBV5-1 combines with J gene TRBJ2-7, with D perhaps being TRBD1 or TRBD2 (5 bases each). The TCR sequence derives from a male donor with early-stage non-small cell lung cancer. The sequences come from PBMCs, collected at follow-up. The CDR3, as DNA: TGCGCCAGCAGCTTGGTGCAGGGACCCTACGAGCAGTACTTC. This encodes CASSLVQGPYEQYF.